A single sample is the source of the 24 T cell receptor beta chains below, sequenced in a study of blood T cells in healthy people across ages (dated by TCRdb to 2015 to 2017). Library method: 5' RACE. The sequencing machine was an Illumina HiSeq 2500. The second PCR ran for about 7 to 11 cycles and used a J-beta primer mix along with a sample-barcoded 5' primer. Using fastp at Q25 and MiXCR, TCRdb reprocessed the public reads and kept productive beta chains. Entries are consolidated by CDR3 protein sequence, retaining the most common genes and DNA. The sample has about 1.5 million distinct CDR3 sequences on record, roughly 43% of them singletons. The top ten clones comprise approximately 4% of the sample. Sequenced: blood. All receptors derive from a woman aged 18-29 years in good health.

The chain couples TRBV2 to TRBJ1-1; D perhaps matches TRBD1 (5 bases). Germline loops: CDR1 SNHLY, CDR2 FYNNEI. V gave up 11 bases and J gave up 5 bases, with 24 bases separating them. The CDR3 consists of 15 residues. The CDR3 spells CAPTKSRRGMTEAFF. As DNA, the CDR3 is TGTGCCCCGACGAAGAGTAGGCGGGGGATGACTGAAGCTTTCTTT.

This clonotype appeared many times. The rearrangement uses TRBV3-1 and TRBJ2-1; 12 bases are a match to TRBD2. Looked up from germline, CDR1 is LGHDT and CDR2 is YNNKEL (reference sequence). The CDR3 is made up of 15 amino acids. V was pared by 4 bases and J by 7 bases, with 5 bases of the junction left unmatched. The CDR3 nucleotides read TGTGCCAGCAGCCCCAGGACTAGCGGGAAAAATGAGCAGTTCTTC. Its translation is CASSPRTSGKNEQFF.

This clonotype has a handful of counts. This rearrangement joins TRBV2 to TRBJ1-6; tentative D call: TRBD1 (5 bases). CDR3 length: 14 amino acids. Trimming cost V 7 bases and J 9 bases, with 16 bases left between them. CDR1 is SNHLY and CDR2 is FYNNEI in the germline V gene. The CDR3 protein is CASNGHLTGSPLHF. The DNA for the CDR3 is TGTGCCAGCAACGGACACTTAACAGGTTCACCCCTCCACTTT. The full variable domain, in which reference TRBV2 and TRBJ1-6 provide the parts outside the CDR3, is EPEVTQTPSHQVTQMGQEVILRCVPISNHLYFYWYRQILGQKVEFLVSFYNNEISEKSEIFDDQFSVERPDGSNFTLKIRSTKLEDSAMYFCASNGHLTGSPLHFGNGTRLTVT.

Of note for this clonotype: A junction end diverges from the germline sequence, so it may reflect a read error. This CDR3 is CASRLSGVAEQYF. The CDR3, as DNA: TGTGCTAGCAGATTATCCGGGGTCGCTGAGCAGTACTTC. The V call is TRBV7-7, the J call TRBJ2-7, with TRBD2 as a possible D gene (5 bases). CDR3 length equals 13 residues. In germline, CDR1 is SSHAT, CDR2 FNYEAQ (reference sequence).

This clonotype was detected only a few times. V and J are TRBV7-2 and TRBJ1-2; 7 nucleotides align to TRBD1. CDR1 SGHTA and CDR2 FQGNSA come from the germline V gene. The CDR3 contains 16 residues. V dropped 2 bases and J dropped 2; count of bases not matched to a gene: 8. CDR3 in DNA: TGTGCCAGCAGCTTAACTATCGTCAGGGGGAACTATGGCTACACCTTC. Amino acids: CASSLTIVRGNYGYTF. Complete variable domain (other parts from reference TRBV7-2 and TRBJ1-2): GAGVSQSPSNKVTEKGKDVELRCDPISGHTALYWYRQSLGQGLEFLIYFQGNSAPDKSGLPSDRFSAERTGGSVSTLTIQRTQQEDSAVYLCASSLTIVRGNYGYTFGSGTRLTVV.

This clonotype has a single count. The chain joins TRBV12-3 or TRBV12-4 to TRBJ1-2; D remains unclear. V was cut by 2 bases and J by 3 bases, with 22 bases left in between. CDR3 length: 18 amino acids. The CDR3 sequence is CASSLPSSTLTADYGYTF. In nucleotides, the CDR3 is TGTGCCAGCAGTTTACCGTCCTCGACACTGACGGCGGACTATGGCTACACCTTC.

The chain links TRBV29-1 to TRBJ1-5, with a weak D call TRBD1 (5 bases). V lost 4 bases and J lost 5, with 9 bases in between. Germline CDR1 SQVTM, CDR2 ANQGSEA. The CDR3 is 12 residues long. The CDR3 DNA reads TGCAGCGTTGGTGAAGGGGATCAGCCCCAGCATTTT. It encodes CSVGEGDQPQHF.

The chain joins TRBV5-1 to TRBJ2-1; 11 bases line up with TRBD2. There are 14 residues in the CDR3. The V segment lost 0 bases and the J segment 15 bases; nucleotides outside the gene matches: 8. The germline CDR1 and CDR2 sequences are SGHRS and YFSETQ. CDR3 amino acids: CASSLALAGGSVFF. The CDR3 DNA reads TGCGCCAGCAGCTTGGCTCTAGCGGGGGGAAGCGTGTTCTTC.

The rearrangement links TRBV20-1 to TRBJ2-3; possibly TRBD2 for D (6 bases). Germline loops: CDR1 DFQATT, CDR2 SNEGSKA (reference sequence). Trimming stripped 4 bases from V and 2 bases from J, with 13 bases between. CDR3 length: 14 amino acids. The CDR3 here is CSAIVAAYTDTQYF. Written as DNA, the CDR3 is TGCAGTGCTATCGTAGCGGCTTACACAGATACGCAGTATTTT.

This clonotype came up a few times. J is TRBJ2-5 and V is TRBV5-1; TRBD2 matches 7 bases. The CDR3 sequence is 15 residues long. V was pared by 4 bases and J by 1 base, with 7 bases of the junction left unmatched. Germline loops: CDR1 SGHRS, CDR2 YFSETQ. The CDR3: CASSGGLGIQETQYF. As DNA, the CDR3 is TGCGCCAGCAGCGGCGGACTAGGGATCCAAGAGACCCAGTACTTC.

The chain recombines TRBV28 with TRBJ2-7; a possible D gene is TRBD1 (6 bases). Deletions cut 8 bases from V and 2 bases from J, with 16 bases between. From germline, CDR1 is MDHEN and CDR2 SYDVKM. This CDR3 is built from 14 residues. The CDR3 reads CASLTRQAPYEQYF. The CDR3 nucleotides read TGTGCCAGCTTGACCCGACAGGCTCCCTACGAGCAGTACTTC.

The V and J genes are TRBV20-1 and TRBJ2-1; TRBD2 matches at 9 bases. The CDR3 totals 15 residues. The germline V gene has CDR1 DFQATT and CDR2 SNEGSKA (reference sequence). The J segment lost 5 bases and the V segment lost 3 bases, leaving 8 bases of the junction unmatched. For the CDR3, the DNA is TGCAGTGCTAGCCCCGGGGCTAGCGGGGACAATGAGCAGTTCTTC. It translates to CSASPGASGDNEQFF.

V and J are TRBV4-3 and TRBJ1-5; D remains ambiguous. This CDR3 is 14 amino acids long. Germline V gene sequence: CDR1 LGHNA, CDR2 YSLEER. V lost 1 base and J lost 3, with 7 bases in between. CDR3 in amino acids: CASSQGRYNQPQHF. CDR3 bases: TGCGCCAGCAGCCAAGGACGGTACAATCAGCCCCAGCATTTT.

The V and J genes are TRBV7-9 and TRBJ1-4, with 7 bases fitting TRBD1. With 4 bases clipped from V and 0 bases from J, the junction kept 8 bases outside the gene matches. Germline values: CDR1 SEHNR, CDR2 FQNEAQ (reference sequence). The length of the CDR3 is 17 residues. The CDR3 DNA follows: TGTGCCAGCAGCTCCGGGACAGAGGACTCAACTAATGAAAAACTGTTTTTT. Encoded protein: CASSSGTEDSTNEKLFF.

This clonotype was seen a few times. The CDR3 DNA reads as TGTGCCAGCAGCCCCCGAGGGGCACGTGAAAAACTGTTTTTT. This codes for CASSPRGAREKLFF. The chain has TRBV9 and TRBJ1-4; D is perhaps TRBD1 (5 bases). Germline V CDR1 and CDR2: SGDLS, YYNGEE. With 4 bases removed from V and 7 bases from J, the gap between germline ends came to 14 bases. The CDR3 extends over 14 amino acids.

V and J are TRBV7-2 and TRBJ1-6; D is perhaps TRBD1 (5 bases). From germline, CDR1 is SGHTA and CDR2 FQGNSA. Trimming left V 7 bases short and J 9 bases short, with 13 bases between. The CDR3 sequence is 13 residues long. CDR3 DNA: TGTGCCAGCACCATTCGGGGGGGTTCACCCCTCCACTTT. This gives the protein CASTIRGGSPLHF. Complete variable domain (other parts from reference TRBV7-2 and TRBJ1-6): GAGVSQSPSNKVTEKGKDVELRCDPISGHTALYWYRQSLGQGLEFLIYFQGNSAPDKSGLPSDRFSAERTGGSVSTLTIQRTQQEDSAVYLCASTIRGGSPLHFGNGTRLTVT.

This sequence joins TRBV29-1 and TRBJ1-1; perhaps TRBD1 as D (6 bases). Trimming left V 7 bases short and J 1 base short, with 10 bases between. The CDR3 length is 12 residues. Germline-derived CDR1 and CDR2 are SQVTM and ANQGSEA. As DNA, the CDR3 is TGCAGCGCCCACAGGGAGAACACTGAAGCTTTCTTT. It encodes CSAHRENTEAFF.

CDR3 loop: CASSLSDRGNLHEQYF. CDR3 sequence (DNA): TGTGCCAGCAGTCTTTCCGACAGGGGTAATTTGCACGAGCAGTACTTC. This chain links TRBV6-6 with TRBJ2-7; 8 nucleotides agree with TRBD1. J gave up 5 bases and V 5 bases, and 14 bases lay outside the gene matches. This CDR3 has 16 amino acids. Germline assignment: CDR1 MNHNY and CDR2 SVGAGI (reference sequence).

This clonotype occurred a few times. This sequence joins TRBV27 and TRBJ2-3; D unresolved. V dropped 6 bases and J dropped 2 bases, with 12 bases sitting between them. CDR1 is MNHEY and CDR2 is SMNVEV in the germline V gene (reference sequence). This CDR3 spans 14 amino acids. The CDR3 here is CASSHPPATDTQYF. CDR3 bases: TGTGCCAGCAGCCATCCCCCTGCCACAGATACGCAGTATTTT.

V and J are TRBV13 and TRBJ2-1, with D perhaps matching TRBD2 (7 bases). This CDR3 spans 13 amino acids. The ends were cut back, 5 bases at V and 14 bases at J, with 19 bases in the middle. Germline lookup yields CDR1 PRHDT and CDR2 FYEKMQ (reference sequence). The CDR3 DNA reads as TGTGCCAGCAGCCATAGGGGGGGGGTTATGAAGTTCTTC. Protein sequence: CASSHRGGVMKFF.

About this clonotype itself: A much larger clone differs by one base, so this may be a read error. The chain has TRBV12-3 or TRBV12-4 and TRBJ2-7, with D maybe TRBD1 (5 bases). The J call may be mistaken, given a closer DNA end match to TRBJ2-4. CDR3 size: 16 residues. CDR3 DNA sequence: TGTGCCAGCAGTCGCAACGCTAGGATAGGGGTGAACATTCAGTACTTC. It specifies CASSRNARIGVNIQYF.

V usage is TRBV6-2 or TRBV6-3 and J usage is TRBJ2-2; 7 bases are a match to TRBD1. V trimming: 6 bases; J trimming: 3 bases; junction bases outside the gene matches: 7. Germline assignment: CDR1 MNHEY and CDR2 SVGEGT. The CDR3 runs to 15 residues. The CDR3 coding sequence is TGTGCCAGCAGAAGGTGGACAGGTGACACCGGGGAGCTGTTTTTT. It translates to CASRRWTGDTGELFF.

The genes are TRBV9 and TRBJ2-6; 8 bases are shared with TRBD2. Trimming at V came to 4 bases and at J to 0 bases, leaving 6 bases not matched to a gene. Germline loops: CDR1 SGDLS, CDR2 YYNGEE. The CDR3 spans 17 residues. The CDR3 bases are TGTGCCAGCAGCCCGTCAGGGACTAGCTCTGGGGCCAACGTCCTGACTTTC. It translates to CASSPSGTSSGANVLTF.

The chain employs TRBV20-1 and TRBJ2-1; TRBD2 aligns across 9 bases. Looked up from germline, CDR1 is DFQATT and CDR2 is SNEGSKA (reference sequence). The CDR3 loop spans 14 amino acids. CDR3 region: CSPRGGLAGNEQFF. CDR3 DNA: TGCAGCCCTAGAGGGGGGCTAGCGGGAAATGAGCAGTTCTTC.